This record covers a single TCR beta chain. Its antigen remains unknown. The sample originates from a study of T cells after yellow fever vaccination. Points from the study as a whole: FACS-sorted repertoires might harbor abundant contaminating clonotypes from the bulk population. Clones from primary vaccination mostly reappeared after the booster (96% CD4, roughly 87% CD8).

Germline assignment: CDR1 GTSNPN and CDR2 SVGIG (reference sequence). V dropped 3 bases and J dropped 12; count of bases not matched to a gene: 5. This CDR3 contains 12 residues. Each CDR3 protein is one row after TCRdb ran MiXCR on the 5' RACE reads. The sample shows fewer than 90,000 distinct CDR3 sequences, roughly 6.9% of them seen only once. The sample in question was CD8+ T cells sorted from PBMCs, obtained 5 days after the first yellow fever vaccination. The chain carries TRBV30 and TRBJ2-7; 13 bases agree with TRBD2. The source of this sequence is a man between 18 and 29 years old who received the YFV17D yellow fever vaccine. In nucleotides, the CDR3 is TGTGCCTGGAGCCGGACTAGCGGGGGTCTGTACTTC. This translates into CAWSRTSGGLYF.